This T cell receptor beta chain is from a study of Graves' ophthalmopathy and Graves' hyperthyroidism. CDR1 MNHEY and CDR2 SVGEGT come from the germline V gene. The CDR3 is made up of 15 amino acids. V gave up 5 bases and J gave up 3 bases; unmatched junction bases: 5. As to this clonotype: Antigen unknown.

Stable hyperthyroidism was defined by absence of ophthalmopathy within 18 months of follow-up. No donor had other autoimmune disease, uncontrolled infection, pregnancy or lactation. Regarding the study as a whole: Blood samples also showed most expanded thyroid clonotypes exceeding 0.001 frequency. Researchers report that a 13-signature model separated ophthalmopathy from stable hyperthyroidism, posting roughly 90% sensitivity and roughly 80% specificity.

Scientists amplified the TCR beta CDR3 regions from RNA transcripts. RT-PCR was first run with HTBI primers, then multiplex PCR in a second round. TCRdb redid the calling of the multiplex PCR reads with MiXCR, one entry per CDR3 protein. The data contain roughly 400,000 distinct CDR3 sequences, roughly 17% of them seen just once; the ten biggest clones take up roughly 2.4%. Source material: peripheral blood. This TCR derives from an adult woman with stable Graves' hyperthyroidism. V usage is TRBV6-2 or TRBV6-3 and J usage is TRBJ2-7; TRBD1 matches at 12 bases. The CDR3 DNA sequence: TGTGCCAGCAGTCGCGGGACAGGGGGCAGCTACGAGCAGTACTTC. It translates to CASSRGTGGSYEQYF.